The rows below give T cell receptor beta chains drawn from one sample of a study of beta chain features in type 1 diabetes. Clones were read by immunoSEQ multiplex PCR, and TCRdb kept only the in-frame ones, dropping some. The sample yields more than 300,000 clones, about 15% seen once. Material for sequencing was naive CD4+ T cells from blood. The source of these receptors is a woman between 18 and 29 years old in good health. Both conserved end residues are trimmed from each CDR3. The order of the fields is J gene, V gene, CDR3 protein.

j_call: TRBJ2-3
v_call: TRBV14
cdr3_aa: ASSQDRHTQY

j_call: TRBJ2-7
v_call: TRBV6-5
cdr3_aa: ASSYSEPGYEQY

j_call: TRBJ2-1
v_call: TRBV4-2
cdr3_aa: ASSSSGDYNEQF

j_call: TRBJ2-7
v_call: TRBV9
cdr3_aa: ASTSGSRHEQY

j_call: TRBJ2-7
v_call: TRBV4-3
cdr3_aa: ASSQDHRGGTSRYEQY

j_call: TRBJ2-1
v_call: TRBV15
cdr3_aa: ATSSSSGRGHEQF

j_call: TRBJ2-7
v_call: TRBV29-1
cdr3_aa: SVSDRDEQY

j_call: TRBJ2-7
v_call: TRBV18
cdr3_aa: ASSHDSSYEQY

j_call: TRBJ2-1
v_call: TRBV9
cdr3_aa: ASSVVSAILNEQF

j_call: TRBJ2-5
v_call: TRBV2
cdr3_aa: ASSGLTGKETQY

j_call: TRBJ1-2
v_call: TRBV5-1
cdr3_aa: ASSWRKQGQMSNYGYT

j_call: TRBJ2-3
v_call: TRBV7-8
cdr3_aa: ASSLAGVADTQY

j_call: TRBJ2-7
v_call: TRBV7-9
cdr3_aa: ASSLGTSGVGYEQY

j_call: TRBJ1-1
v_call: TRBV7-3
cdr3_aa: ASSPPGAGLAF

j_call: TRBJ2-1
v_call: TRBV6-5
cdr3_aa: ASGYGQNYNEQF

j_call: TRBJ2-7
v_call: TRBV28
cdr3_aa: ASTVGGGTTYEQY

j_call: TRBJ1-2
v_call: TRBV6-6
cdr3_aa: ASSYFVGGYGYT

j_call: TRBJ1-1
v_call: TRBV5-1
cdr3_aa: ASSLTPGGGTEAF

j_call: TRBJ2-7
v_call: TRBV4-1
cdr3_aa: ASSQARTGSSSYEQY

j_call: TRBJ1-1
v_call: TRBV20-1
cdr3_aa: SATRDRAF

j_call: TRBJ2-1
v_call: TRBV4-1
cdr3_aa: ASSPGAGEENEQF

j_call: TRBJ2-1
v_call: TRBV4-3
cdr3_aa: ASSSRRLAGDEQF

j_call: TRBJ2-1
v_call: TRBV11-2
cdr3_aa: ASSLIAGVSYNEQF

j_call: TRBJ2-5
v_call: TRBV2
cdr3_aa: ASWPSGSQETQY

j_call: TRBJ1-4
v_call: TRBV12-2
cdr3_aa: ASRSHVWGDNEKLF

j_call: TRBJ2-7
v_call: TRBV5-1
cdr3_aa: ASSLGYYEQY

j_call: TRBJ1-1
v_call: TRBV5-4
cdr3_aa: ASSHRTGVNTEAF

j_call: TRBJ2-3
v_call: TRBV11-2
cdr3_aa: ASSSADTQY

j_call: TRBJ1-3
v_call: TRBV4-2
cdr3_aa: ASSQDPGGGGNTIY

j_call: TRBJ2-1
v_call: TRBV18
cdr3_aa: ASSPASGRTEQF

j_call: TRBJ2-7
v_call: TRBV29-1
cdr3_aa: SGGQGTYEQY

j_call: TRBJ1-3
v_call: TRBV30
cdr3_aa: AWSVGRKGAAGNTIY

j_call: TRBJ1-4
v_call: TRBV30
cdr3_aa: AWSRRVGEKLF

j_call: TRBJ2-7
v_call: TRBV7-9
cdr3_aa: ASSLGQGTLWEQY

j_call: TRBJ2-1
v_call: TRBV7-3
cdr3_aa: ASSKRFAGGRNEQF

j_call: TRBJ2-5
v_call: TRBV20-1
cdr3_aa: SASGEETQY

j_call: TRBJ2-5
v_call: TRBV2
cdr3_aa: ASSDWRQQETQY

j_call: TRBJ2-1
v_call: TRBV6-6
cdr3_aa: ASSYRGLFF

j_call: TRBJ2-7
v_call: TRBV19
cdr3_aa: ASSIDLAYEQY

j_call: TRBJ2-1
v_call: TRBV18
cdr3_aa: ASSPPGRGAGASNEQF

j_call: TRBJ2-1
v_call: TRBV25-1
cdr3_aa: ASSDGVRGSDEQF

j_call: TRBJ1-2
v_call: TRBV28
cdr3_aa: AAGGSFNGYT